This TCR beta chain was sequenced for a study of blood T cell repertoires in COVID-19. Study in general: Sources were T cells, B-cell-depleted T cells, or PBMCs; the material itself was cDNA or gDNA.

This clone was recorded only once. As handled by the study authors: Cell counts per sample came from amplifying reference gene primers. Assay used: immunoSEQ multiplex PCR; TCRdb lists only in-frame clones, some missing. V and J calls and clone size follow that table, whereas D and trimming were derived from the DNA. This repertoire shows around 270,000 clones, 88% found once; its top ten account for approximately 4%. CDR1 LGHDT and CDR2 YNNKEL come from the germline V gene (reference sequence). The V end lost 6 bases, the J end lost 0 bases, and 13 bases lay between the germline ends. CDR3 length: 15 amino acids.

V and J are TRBV3-1 (or the pseudogene TRBV3-2) and TRBJ2-3; D is possibly TRBD1 (5 bases). This TCR derives from a man in his fifties or sixties who had recovered from COVID-19. The sample was peripheral blood. The CDR3 spells CASRIQASSTDTQYF. The CDR3 DNA sequence: TGTGCCAGCAGAATACAGGCCTCAAGCACAGATACGCAGTATTTT.